The 3 T cell receptor beta chains given below trace back to one sample, sequenced in a study of blood T cell repertoires in COVID-19. The protocol was immunoSEQ multiplex PCR, while the TCRdb copy is restricted to in-frame clones and leaves out a portion. In the table there are roughly 160,000 clones, roughly 90% of which are singletons. The sample taken for sequencing was peripheral blood. The receptor set was obtained from a man aged 50 to 59 with acute or convalescent COVID-19.

The V call is TRBV5-6, the J call TRBJ1-5, with D perhaps TRBD1 (5 bases). Trimming took 1 base from V and 5 from J, leaving 19 bases between them. The CDR3 is made up of 17 amino acids. From germline, CDR1 is SGHDT and CDR2 YYEEEE. The CDR3 protein is CASSLPRGAGFHQPQHF. DNA for the CDR3: TGTGCCAGCAGCTTGCCCCGTGGCGCAGGGTTTCATCAGCCCCAGCATTTT.

V and J are TRBV7-2 and TRBJ2-7, with D perhaps TRBD2 (5 bases). Trimming pared 4 bases from V and 0 bases from J, leaving 13 bases between. Germline lookup yields CDR1 SGHTA and CDR2 FQGNSA. The CDR3 runs 15 residues. The CDR3: CASSSRWAGSYEQYF. The CDR3 DNA reads TGTGCCAGCAGCTCCAGATGGGCGGGCTCCTACGAGCAGTACTTC.

This chain connects TRBV11-2 to TRBJ1-4; TRBD1 matches 8 bases. The germline V gene has CDR1 SGHAT and CDR2 FQNNGV. This CDR3 is built from 17 residues. With 2 bases clipped from V and 6 bases from J, the junction kept 11 bases outside the gene matches. The CDR3 protein is CASSLSPSGGAHEKLFF. The CDR3 DNA reads TGTGCCAGCAGCTTAAGCCCTTCAGGGGGCGCCCATGAAAAACTGTTTTTT.